These 26 T cell receptor beta chains share one sample of origin, sequenced in a study of OX40 agonist ivuxolimab in advanced cancers. The table came from immunoSEQ multiplex PCR; TCRdb's copy has only in-frame clones and leaves some out. Found here are around 30,000 clones, 75% to 90% of them singletons; the top ten hold about 30%. Sample: CD4+ or CD8+ T cells sorted from blood, taken in a trial of the OX40 agonist ivuxolimab. The receptor source for this set is an adult with an advanced solid tumor such as melanoma, head and neck, liver or kidney cancer.

The rearrangement links TRBV5-4 to TRBJ2-7; 9 nucleotides line up with TRBD2. Trimming cost V 2 bases and J 4 bases; bases outside gene matches: 1. Germline lookup yields CDR1 SGHNT and CDR2 YYREEE (reference sequence). The CDR3 is made up of 13 amino acids. The CDR3 DNA reads TGTGCCAGCAGCTTTCTAGCGGGGTACGAGCAGTACTTC. As protein: CASSFLAGYEQYF.

The rearrangement uses TRBV29-1 and TRBJ2-7; possible D gene TRBD1, 6 bases. The V gene's germline CDR1 is SQVTM and CDR2 ANQGSEA. The CDR3 runs 17 residues. V was cut by 5 bases and J by 0 bases, with 23 bases left in between. The CDR3: CSVTPPADSESSYEQYF. The CDR3 DNA sequence: TGCAGCGTTACCCCCCCCGCGGACAGCGAGAGCTCCTACGAGCAGTACTTC.

This chain uses TRBV6-6 with TRBJ2-7, with a possible D match to TRBD2 (6 bases). The germline V and J ends were trimmed by 8 bases and 1 base, with 18 bases remaining between them. The length of the CDR3 is 15 residues. Germline CDR1 and CDR2: MNHNY and SVGAGI (reference sequence). For the CDR3, the DNA is TGTGCCAGCGGTGGGGGGACTTTTTTATCCTACGAGCAGTACTTC. Protein: CASGGGTFLSYEQYF.

The chain couples TRBV27 to TRBJ2-7; the D gene is possibly TRBD1 (6 bases). CDR3 length equals 13 residues. V lost 2 bases and J 9 bases, leaving 14 bases between the germline ends. Germline values: CDR1 MNHEY, CDR2 SMNVEV (reference sequence). In DNA, the CDR3 is TGTGCCAGCAGTTTAGGGGCAGGGGCTGGGCAGTACTTC. Translating it yields CASSLGAGAGQYF.

Regarding this clone: A junction boundary mismatches the germline segment, possibly from a read error. The chain is built from TRBV28 and TRBJ1-3; D gene ambiguous. There are 14 residues in the CDR3. Germline loops: CDR1 MDHEN, CDR2 SYDVKM. CDR3 in amino acids: CASSPIENGSTIYF. The CDR3 DNA is TGTGCCAGCAGTCCGATAGAAAATGGAAGCACCATATATTTT.

This clone was observed a few times. The rearrangement uses TRBV28 and TRBJ1-5, with D unresolved. The CDR3 covers 12 residues. The germline CDR1 and CDR2 sequences are MDHEN and SYDVKM. V was cut by 5 bases and J by 7 bases, with 9 bases left in between. The CDR3 spells CASSLGGQPQHF. The CDR3 nucleotides are TGTGCCAGCAGTCTCGGTGGCCAGCCCCAGCATTTT.

This chain connects TRBV5-4 to TRBJ2-6, with 10 bases fitting TRBD1. V lost 5 bases to trimming and J lost 3 bases; unmatched junction nucleotides: 8. The CDR3 loop spans 17 amino acids. CDR1 is SGHNT, CDR2 YYREEE, per germline (reference sequence). CDR3 coding DNA: TGTGCCAGCAGAATGGGACAGGGGATGGGTGGGGCCAACGTCCTGACTTTC. Its translation: CASRMGQGMGGANVLTF.

This clone has more than one count but fewer than ten. The chain is built from TRBV9 and TRBJ1-2, with TRBD1 matching over 8 bases. The germline gives CDR1 SGDLS, CDR2 YYNGEE. This CDR3 has 14 residues. V gave up 3 bases and J gave up 4 bases; unmatched junction bases: 5. The CDR3 coding sequence is TGTGCCAGCAGCGGTACCGGGACAGGCTATGGCTACACCTTC. Translated, it gives CASSGTGTGYGYTF.

The chain recombines TRBV25-1 with TRBJ1-1; D gene ambiguous. Trimming removed 5 bases at V and 1 base at J, with 11 bases between. The germline V gene encodes CDR1 MGHDK and CDR2 SYGVNS. This CDR3 has 14 residues. The CDR3 loop is CASSMFSANTEAFF. DNA for the CDR3: TGTGCCAGCAGTATGTTCAGTGCGAACACTGAAGCTTTCTTT.

J is TRBJ2-1 and V is TRBV7-6; 7 positions agree with TRBD1. Germline V lookup: CDR1 SGHVS, CDR2 FNYEAQ. The CDR3 loop spans 16 amino acids. Germline trimming cut 4 bases from V and 9 bases from J; bases unmatched to any gene: 15. The CDR3 sequence: CASSYPRQGPSGEQFF. The CDR3 DNA reads TGTGCCAGCAGCTACCCCCGACAGGGACCTTCTGGTGAGCAGTTCTTC.

The J gene is TRBJ1-1, the V gene TRBV6-5; 8 bases are shared with TRBD1. Losses at the gene ends were 0 bases for V and 8 bases for J; bases not matched to a gene: 2. The germline V gene encodes CDR1 MNHEY and CDR2 SVGAGI. This CDR3 region has 13 residues. CDR3 in amino acids: CASSYSGQGEAFF. DNA of the CDR3: TGTGCCAGCAGTTACTCCGGACAGGGAGAAGCTTTCTTT.

The V gene is TRBV29-1, the J gene TRBJ1-2, with 8 positions matching TRBD1. The CDR3 is made up of 14 amino acids. Looked up from germline, CDR1 is SQVTM and CDR2 is ANQGSEA. The trim removed 0 bases at V and 0 bases at J, leaving 0 bases unmatched. The CDR3 reads CSVEEQGANYGYTF. The CDR3 bases are TGCAGCGTTGAAGAACAGGGGGCTAACTATGGCTACACCTTC.

The genes are TRBV5-5 and TRBJ1-5; tentatively, D is TRBD1 (6 bases). The germline gives CDR1 SGHKS, CDR2 YYEKEE (reference sequence). The V and J ends lost 0 bases and 9 bases respectively, with 10 bases between them. The CDR3 is made up of 13 amino acids. The CDR3 DNA follows: TGTGCCAGCAGCTTGGGGGCACAGGGGCCCCAGCATTTT. Residues: CASSLGAQGPQHF.

The chain joins TRBV10-2 to TRBJ2-3; D possibly corresponds to TRBD1 (5 bases). The length of the CDR3 is 15 residues. The germline gives CDR1 WSHSY, CDR2 SAAADI. V was trimmed by 3 bases and J by 2 bases, leaving 12 bases between them. CDR3 bases: TGCGCCAGCAGTGACCCAGGGATTCACACAGATACGCAGTATTTT. Its protein is CASSDPGIHTDTQYF.

V gene TRBV5-1 combines with J gene TRBJ2-7; a possible D gene is TRBD1 (6 bases). This CDR3 comprises 16 residues. Per the germline V gene, CDR1 is SGHRS and CDR2 is YFSETQ. Trimming took off 3 bases at V and 2 bases at J, with 18 bases between the two ends. Here the CDR3 reads CASSWLDSSVPYEQYF. Here the CDR3 DNA reads TGCGCCAGCAGCTGGCTGGACAGCTCAGTTCCCTACGAGCAGTACTTC.

DNA for the CDR3: TGTGCCAGCAGCTTGTCCGCGGGGGGAAACAATGAGCAGTTCTTC. This gives the protein CASSLSAGGNNEQFF. V is TRBV7-9 and J is TRBJ2-1; 8 bases align to TRBD2. With V trimmed by 3 bases and J by 5 bases, 6 bases remained unmatched. CDR3 size: 15 residues. The V gene's germline CDR1 is SEHNR and CDR2 FQNEAQ (reference sequence).

This clone was counted only a few times. The chain recombines TRBV6-6 with TRBJ1-1, with no clear D. This CDR3 comprises 12 residues. V was pared by 0 bases and J by 5 bases, with 4 bases between. From germline, CDR1 is MNHNY and CDR2 SVGAGI (reference sequence). The CDR3 loop reads CASSYSSTEAFF. Written as DNA, the CDR3 is TGTGCCAGCAGTTACTCGAGTACTGAAGCTTTCTTT.

Here the CDR3 DNA reads TGTGCCAGCAGCTTAGCTGAACACTCTGGAAACACCATATATTTT. Translation: CASSLAEHSGNTIYF. The gene calls are TRBV7-8 and TRBJ1-3; no firm D call. The CDR3 covers 15 residues. Trimming removed 0 bases from V and 0 bases from J, with 6 bases in between. In germline, CDR1 is SGHVS, CDR2 FQNEAQ. The whole variable domain, filled in from reference TRBV7-8 and TRBJ1-3, reads GAGVSQSPRYKVAKRGQDVALRCDPISGHVSLFWYQQALGQGPEFLTYFQNEAQLDKSGLPSDRFFAERPEGSVSTLKIQRTQQEDSAVYLCASSLAEHSGNTIYFGEGSWLTVV.

The V call is TRBV9, the J call TRBJ1-6; no definite D call. The CDR3 spans 13 residues. Trimming pared 0 bases from V and 16 bases from J, leaving 14 bases between. Germline values: CDR1 SGDLS, CDR2 YYNGEE. CDR3 nucleotide sequence: TGTGCCAGCAGCGTAGTTGACGCCGAGGGACTCCACTTT. Protein: CASSVVDAEGLHF.

The rearrangement links TRBV5-5 to TRBJ2-2, with TRBD2 identical over 9 bases. V lost 2 bases, J lost 6 bases, and 11 bases stayed unmatched. Per germline, CDR1 SGHKS and CDR2 YYEKEE (reference sequence). The CDR3 extends over 17 amino acids. The CDR3 coding sequence is TGTGCCAGCAGCTTCCTGTTACGCGGGAGGGCCGCCGGGGAGCTGTTTTTT. Translation: CASSFLLRGRAAGELFF.

V usage is TRBV5-1 and J usage is TRBJ1-5, with unresolved D. CDR3 length equals 14 residues. From germline, CDR1 is SGHRS and CDR2 YFSETQ. V was trimmed by 4 bases and J by 0 bases, leaving 8 bases between them. As DNA, the CDR3 is TGCGCCAGCAGCGACGGACCTAGCAATCAGCCCCAGCATTTT. Encoded protein: CASSDGPSNQPQHF.

This sequence joins TRBV7-3 and TRBJ2-2; D is unresolved. Trimming took 2 bases from V and 5 from J, leaving 12 bases between them. The CDR3 covers 15 residues. The germline V gene has CDR1 SGHTA and CDR2 FQGTGA. In DNA form, the CDR3 reads TGTGCCAGCAGCTTACGAGGAAGTGAAACCGGGGAGCTGTTTTTT. Protein sequence: CASSLRGSETGELFF.

The V gene is TRBV6-5, the J gene TRBJ2-5, with TRBD2 matching 7 bases. Looked up from germline, CDR1 is MNHEY and CDR2 is SVGAGI. Losses at the gene ends were 2 bases for V and 1 base for J; bases not matched to a gene: 7. The CDR3 sequence is 16 residues long. CDR3 nucleotides: TGTGCCAGCAGTTACGGTCTAGCGGCCTCCCAAGAGACCCAGTACTTC. Its protein is CASSYGLAASQETQYF.

The V and J genes are TRBV19 and TRBJ1-1; 8 bases fit TRBD1. V was pared by 3 bases and J by 4 bases, with 13 bases of the junction left unmatched. The length of the CDR3 is 17 residues. CDR1 is LNHDA, CDR2 SQIVND, per germline (reference sequence). The DNA of the CDR3 is TGTGCCAGTAGTATCCACAGGGGGGTGTCATGGGTCACTGAAGCTTTCTTT. Translating gives CASSIHRGVSWVTEAFF.

The CDR3 DNA reads as TGTGCCAGCAGGGGAATCAGGGGCGGGTATGGCTACACCTTC. It is translated as CASRGIRGGYGYTF. The chain links TRBV28 to TRBJ1-2; a possible D gene is TRBD1 (6 bases). The CDR3 is made up of 14 amino acids. Germline-derived CDR1 and CDR2 are MDHEN and SYDVKM. V gave up 6 bases and J gave up 5 bases, with 16 bases separating them.

This clone came up once. The rearrangement uses TRBV27 and TRBJ1-2; unclear D gene. The germline V and J ends were trimmed by 5 bases and 4 bases, with 14 bases remaining between them. This CDR3 is built from 14 residues. CDR1 is MNHEY and CDR2 is SMNVEV in the germline V gene (reference sequence). Written as DNA, the CDR3 is TGTGCCAGCAGTACGCTCCGGACTGTCTATGGCTACACCTTC. Its translation: CASSTLRTVYGYTF.